This T cell receptor (beta chain) was retrieved from a study of T cell repertoires in cytomegalovirus infection. Turning to the study itself: Shared public TCR beta signatures pointed to both CMV infection and a matching HLA type.

Study results and limitations: There were HLA-C-restricted CMV-specific TCR beta clonotypes dominating the ex vivo response. Cumulative frequency (of public TCR beta family members) identified carriers of CMV plus the relevant HLA.

The V segment lost 4 bases and the J segment 0 bases; nucleotides outside the gene matches: 5. CDR1 is SEHNR, CDR2 FQNEAQ, per germline (reference sequence). The CDR3 runs 15 residues. One entry per CDR3 protein, called by TCRdb with MiXCR from the reads. The data hold hundreds of thousands of distinct CDR3 sequences, with approximately 10% observed a single time. This clonotype was seen at least ten times. Its target is unknown. The source is a human donor in good health (CMV status not recorded). Some clones in this sample may be carry-over from other donors' samples. The rearrangement uses TRBV7-9 and TRBJ2-7, with 8 bases matching TRBD1. The sample consisted of PBMCs. CDR3 sequence (DNA): TGTGCCAGCAGCTCATTGACAGGGGCCTCCTACGAGCAGTACTTC. This translates into CASSSLTGASYEQYF.